The source of this T cell receptor beta chain is a study of shared clonotypes between healthy human individuals. Notes on the study in general: A handful of donors showed sharing of around 5.3% of naive CD4 clonotypes. The genetic and exposure-history diversity represented was limited by few donors.

Profiled with immunoSEQ multiplex PCR; TCRdb holds only in-frame clones, not every one. The data show roughly 1,800,000 clones, around 96% seen once. For this clone: Its antigen is unknown.

The naive CD8 population came from CD45RO-negative cells selected for CCR7, without terminally differentiated effector memory CD45RA+ cells. The germline V gene has CDR1 MNHEY and CDR2 SVGAGI. This CDR3 is built from 14 residues. V lost 4 bases, J lost 5 bases, and 12 bases lay in between. The chain recombines TRBV6-5 with TRBJ2-1; D perhaps matches TRBD1 (5 bases). Material: naive CD8+ T cells sorted from blood. This clonotype originated in a man in his late teens or twenties in good health. CDR3: CASSWLTGNNEQFF. The CDR3 DNA follows: TGTGCCAGCAGTTGGCTCACAGGAAACAATGAGCAGTTCTTC.